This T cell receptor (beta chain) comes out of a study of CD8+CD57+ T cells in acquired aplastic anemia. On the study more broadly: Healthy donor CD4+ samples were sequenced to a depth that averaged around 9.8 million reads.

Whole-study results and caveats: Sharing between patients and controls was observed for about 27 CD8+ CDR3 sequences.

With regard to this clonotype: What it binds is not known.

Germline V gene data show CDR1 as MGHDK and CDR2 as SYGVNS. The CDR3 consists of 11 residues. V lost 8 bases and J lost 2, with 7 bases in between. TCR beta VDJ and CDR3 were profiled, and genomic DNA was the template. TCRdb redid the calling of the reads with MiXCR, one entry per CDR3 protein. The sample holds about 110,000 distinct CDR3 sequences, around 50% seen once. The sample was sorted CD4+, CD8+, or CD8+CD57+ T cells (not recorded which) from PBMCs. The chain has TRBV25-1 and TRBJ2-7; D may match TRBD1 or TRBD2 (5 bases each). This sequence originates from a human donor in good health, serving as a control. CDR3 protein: CASGGAYEQYF. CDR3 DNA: TGTGCCAGCGGGGGTGCCTACGAGCAGTACTTC.